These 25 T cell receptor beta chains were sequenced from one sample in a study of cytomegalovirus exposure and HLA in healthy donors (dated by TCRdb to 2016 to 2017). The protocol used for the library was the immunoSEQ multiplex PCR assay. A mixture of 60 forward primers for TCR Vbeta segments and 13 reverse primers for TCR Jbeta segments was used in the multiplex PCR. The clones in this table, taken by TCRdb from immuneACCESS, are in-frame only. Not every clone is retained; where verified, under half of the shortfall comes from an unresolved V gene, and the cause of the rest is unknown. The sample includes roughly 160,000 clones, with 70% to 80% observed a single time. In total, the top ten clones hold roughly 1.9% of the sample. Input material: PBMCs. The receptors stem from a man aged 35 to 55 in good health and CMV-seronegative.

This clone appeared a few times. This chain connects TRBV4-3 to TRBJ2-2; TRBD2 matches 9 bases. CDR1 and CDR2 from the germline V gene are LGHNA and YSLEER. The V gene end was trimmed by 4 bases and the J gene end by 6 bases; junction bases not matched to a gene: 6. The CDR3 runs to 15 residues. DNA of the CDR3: TGCGCCAGCAGCCCCCAACTAGCGGGTGCCGGGGAGCTGTTTTTT. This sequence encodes CASSPQLAGAGELFF.

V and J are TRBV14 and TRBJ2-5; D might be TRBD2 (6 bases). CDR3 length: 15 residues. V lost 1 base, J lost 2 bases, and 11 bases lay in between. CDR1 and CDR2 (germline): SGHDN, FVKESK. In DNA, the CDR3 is TGTGCCAGCAGCCAAGTCGGGGGTCCACAAGAGACCCAGTACTTC. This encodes CASSQVGGPQETQYF.

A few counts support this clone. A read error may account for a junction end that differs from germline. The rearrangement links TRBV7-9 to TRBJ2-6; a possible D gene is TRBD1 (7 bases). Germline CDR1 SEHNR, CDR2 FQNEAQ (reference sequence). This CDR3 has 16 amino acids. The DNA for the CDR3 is TGTGCCAGCAGCTTTGACAGGGAGCCGGGGGCCAACGGCCTGACTTTC. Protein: CASSFDREPGANGLTF.

The CDR3 is CASSKGGQETQYF. The CDR3 region has the DNA TGTGCCAGTAGTAAAGGGGGCCAAGAGACCCAGTACTTC. The chain carries TRBV19 and TRBJ2-5; a weak D match, TRBD1 (6 bases). The CDR3 is 13 amino acids. CDR1 and CDR2 from the germline V gene are LNHDA and SQIVND (reference sequence). V dropped 4 bases and J dropped 1 base, with 7 bases sitting between them.

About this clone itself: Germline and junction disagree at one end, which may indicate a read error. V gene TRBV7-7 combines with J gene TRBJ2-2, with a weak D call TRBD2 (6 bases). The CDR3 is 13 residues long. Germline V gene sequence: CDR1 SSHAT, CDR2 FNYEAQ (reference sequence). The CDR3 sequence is CASSPASAEELFF. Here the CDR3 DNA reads TGTGCTAGCAGCCCTGCTAGCGCCGAGGAGCTGTTTTTT.

The CDR3 DNA sequence: TGCAGCGTTGAAGAGTTTTCGCCAACTAGCACCACCGGGGAGCTGTTTTTT. It translates to CSVEEFSPTSTTGELFF. The rearrangement links TRBV29-1 to TRBJ2-2; perhaps TRBD2 as D (6 bases). V lost 0 bases to trimming and J lost 4 bases, with 18 bases between them. The CDR3 consists of 17 residues. Germline CDR1 and CDR2: SQVTM and ANQGSEA.

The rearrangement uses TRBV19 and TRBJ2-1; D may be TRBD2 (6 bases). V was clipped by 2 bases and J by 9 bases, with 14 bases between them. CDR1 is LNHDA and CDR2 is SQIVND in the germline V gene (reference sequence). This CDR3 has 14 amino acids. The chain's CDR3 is CASSISSGEGEQFF. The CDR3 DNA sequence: TGTGCCAGTAGTATAAGTAGCGGAGAGGGTGAGCAGTTCTTC.

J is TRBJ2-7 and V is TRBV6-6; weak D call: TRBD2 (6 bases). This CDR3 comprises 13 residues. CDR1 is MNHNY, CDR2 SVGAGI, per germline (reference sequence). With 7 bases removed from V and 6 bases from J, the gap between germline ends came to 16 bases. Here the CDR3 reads CASTATTRFEQYF. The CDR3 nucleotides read TGTGCCAGCACCGCAACGACTAGATTCGAGCAGTACTTC.

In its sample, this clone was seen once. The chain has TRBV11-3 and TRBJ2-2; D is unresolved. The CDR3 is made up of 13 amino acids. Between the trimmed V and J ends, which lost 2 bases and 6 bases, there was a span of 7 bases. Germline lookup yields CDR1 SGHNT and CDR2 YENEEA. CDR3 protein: CASSLLKSGELFF. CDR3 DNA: TGTGCCAGCAGCTTACTTAAATCCGGGGAGCTGTTTTTT. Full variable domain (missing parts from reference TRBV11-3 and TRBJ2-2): EAGVVQSPRYKIIEKKQPVAFWCNPISGHNTLYWYLQNLGQGPELLIRYENEEAVDDSQLPKDRFSAERLKGVDSTLKIQPAELGDSAVYLCASSLLKSGELFFGEGSRLTVL.

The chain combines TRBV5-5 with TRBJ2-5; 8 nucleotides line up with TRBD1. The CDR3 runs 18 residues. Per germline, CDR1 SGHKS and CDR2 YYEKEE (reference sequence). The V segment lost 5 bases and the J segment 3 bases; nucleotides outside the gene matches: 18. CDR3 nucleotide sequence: TGTGCCAGCAGAAGCCTCTTCAGGGACAGGTTGAGGGAAGAGACCCAGTACTTC. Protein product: CASRSLFRDRLREETQYF.

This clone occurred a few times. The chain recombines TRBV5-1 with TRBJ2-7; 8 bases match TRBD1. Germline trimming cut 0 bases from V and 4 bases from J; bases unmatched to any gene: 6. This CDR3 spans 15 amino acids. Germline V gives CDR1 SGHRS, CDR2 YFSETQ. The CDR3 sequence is CASSLAQGAIYEQYF. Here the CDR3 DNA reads TGCGCCAGCAGCTTGGCCCAGGGGGCGATTTACGAGCAGTACTTC.

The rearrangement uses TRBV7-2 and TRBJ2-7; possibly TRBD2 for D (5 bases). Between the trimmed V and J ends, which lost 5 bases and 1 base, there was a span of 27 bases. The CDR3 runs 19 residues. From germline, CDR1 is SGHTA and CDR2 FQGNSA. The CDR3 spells CASSGPITRELVWSYEQYF. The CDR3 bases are TGTGCCAGCAGCGGGCCTATTACGAGGGAGCTAGTTTGGTCCTACGAGCAGTACTTC.

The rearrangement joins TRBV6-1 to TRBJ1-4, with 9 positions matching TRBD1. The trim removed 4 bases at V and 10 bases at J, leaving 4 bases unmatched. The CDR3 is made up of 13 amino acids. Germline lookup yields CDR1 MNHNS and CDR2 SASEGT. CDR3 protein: CASSGTGAGKLFF. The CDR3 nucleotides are TGTGCCAGCAGTGGGACAGGGGCTGGAAAACTGTTTTTT.

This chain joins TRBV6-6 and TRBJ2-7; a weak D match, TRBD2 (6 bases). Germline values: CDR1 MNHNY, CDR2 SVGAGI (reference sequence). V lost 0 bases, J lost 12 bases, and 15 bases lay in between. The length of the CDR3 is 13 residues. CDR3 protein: CASSYSSGEKGYF. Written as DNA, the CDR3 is TGTGCCAGCAGTTACTCTTCGGGGGAAAAAGGGTACTTC.

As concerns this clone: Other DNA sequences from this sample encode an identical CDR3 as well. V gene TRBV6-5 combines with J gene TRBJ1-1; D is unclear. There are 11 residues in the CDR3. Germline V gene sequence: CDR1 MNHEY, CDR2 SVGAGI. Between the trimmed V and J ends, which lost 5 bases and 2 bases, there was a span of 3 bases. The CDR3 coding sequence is TGTGCCAGCAGTCGTAACACTGAAGCTTTCTTT. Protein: CASSRNTEAFF.

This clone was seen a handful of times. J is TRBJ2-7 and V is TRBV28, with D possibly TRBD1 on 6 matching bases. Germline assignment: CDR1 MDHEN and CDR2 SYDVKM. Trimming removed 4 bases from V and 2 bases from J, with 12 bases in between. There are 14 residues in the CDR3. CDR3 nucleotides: TGTGCCAGCAGTTCCGGGACACCAGCCTACGAGCAGTACTTC. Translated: CASSSGTPAYEQYF.

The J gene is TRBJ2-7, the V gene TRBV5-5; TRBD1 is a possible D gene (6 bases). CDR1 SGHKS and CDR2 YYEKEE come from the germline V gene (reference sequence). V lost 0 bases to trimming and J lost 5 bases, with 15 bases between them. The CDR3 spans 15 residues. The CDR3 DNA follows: TGTGCCAGCAGCTTGGATTACAGGGTGTTCAACGAGCAGTACTTC. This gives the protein CASSLDYRVFNEQYF.

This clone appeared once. CDR3 region: CASRAGEGIEQYF. The CDR3 nucleotides read TGTGCCAGCAGGGCCGGGGAAGGGATCGAGCAGTACTTC. This chain uses TRBV6-5 with TRBJ2-7; possibly TRBD2 for D (5 bases). The CDR3 runs 13 residues. Trimming shortened V by 6 bases and J by 6 bases, and 15 bases separated the two germline ends. From germline, CDR1 is MNHEY and CDR2 SVGAGI.

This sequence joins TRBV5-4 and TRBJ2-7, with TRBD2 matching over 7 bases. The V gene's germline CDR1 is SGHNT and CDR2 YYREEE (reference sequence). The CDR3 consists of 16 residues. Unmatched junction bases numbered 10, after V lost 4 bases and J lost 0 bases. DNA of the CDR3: TGTGCCAGCAGCGGGGGGACTACCCGTCTCTCCTACGAGCAGTACTTC. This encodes CASSGGTTRLSYEQYF. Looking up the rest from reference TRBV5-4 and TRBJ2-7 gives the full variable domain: ETGVTQSPTHLIKTRGQQVTLRCSSQSGHNTVSWYQQALGQGPQFIFQYYREEENGRGNFPPRFSGLQFPNYSSELNVNALELDDSALYLCASSGGTTRLSYEQYFGPGTRLTVT.

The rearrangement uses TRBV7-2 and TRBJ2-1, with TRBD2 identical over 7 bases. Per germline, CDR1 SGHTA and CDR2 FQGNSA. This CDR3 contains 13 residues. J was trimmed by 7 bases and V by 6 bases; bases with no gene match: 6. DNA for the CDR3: TGTGCCAGCAGACCCGGGACTACGAATGAGCAGTTCTTC. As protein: CASRPGTTNEQFF.

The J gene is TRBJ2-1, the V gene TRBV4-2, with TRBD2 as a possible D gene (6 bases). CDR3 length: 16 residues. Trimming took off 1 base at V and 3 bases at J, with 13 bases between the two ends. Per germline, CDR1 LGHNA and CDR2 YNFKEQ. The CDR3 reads CASSQGAGGLYNEQFF. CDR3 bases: TGTGCCAGCAGCCAAGGGGCAGGAGGGCTCTACAATGAGCAGTTCTTC.

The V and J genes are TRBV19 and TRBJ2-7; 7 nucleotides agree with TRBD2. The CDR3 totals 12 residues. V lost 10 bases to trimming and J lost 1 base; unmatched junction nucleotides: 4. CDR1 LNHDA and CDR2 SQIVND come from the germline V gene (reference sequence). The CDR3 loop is CATRGDSYEQYF. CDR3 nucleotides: TGTGCCACCCGGGGGGATTCCTACGAGCAGTACTTC.

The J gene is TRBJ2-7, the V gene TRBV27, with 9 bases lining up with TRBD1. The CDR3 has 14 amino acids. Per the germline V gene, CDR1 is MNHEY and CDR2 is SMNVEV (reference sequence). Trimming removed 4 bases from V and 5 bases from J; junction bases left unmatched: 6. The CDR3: CASSSDRGIDEQYF. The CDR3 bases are TGTGCCAGCAGTTCAGACAGGGGGATTGACGAGCAGTACTTC.

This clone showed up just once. CDR3 amino acids: CASSEEVIGSTNEQYF. The CDR3 DNA reads as TGTGCCAGCAGTGAAGAGGTAATCGGGTCTACCAACGAGCAGTACTTC. The chain has TRBV2 and TRBJ2-7, with D unresolved. The germline V and J ends were trimmed by 1 base and 5 bases, with 18 bases remaining between them. Germline V CDR1 and CDR2: SNHLY, FYNNEI. The CDR3 covers 16 residues. The whole variable domain, filled in from reference TRBV2 and TRBJ2-7, reads EPEVTQTPSHQVTQMGQEVILRCVPISNHLYFYWYRQILGQKVEFLVSFYNNEISEKSEIFDDQFSVERPDGSNFTLKIRSTKLEDSAMYFCASSEEVIGSTNEQYFGPGTRLTVT.

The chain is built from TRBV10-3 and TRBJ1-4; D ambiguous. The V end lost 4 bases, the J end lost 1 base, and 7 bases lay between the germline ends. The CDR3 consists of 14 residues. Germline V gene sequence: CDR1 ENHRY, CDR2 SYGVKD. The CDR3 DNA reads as TGTGCCATCAGTGCGGGAAGAACTAATGAAAAACTGTTTTTT. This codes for CAISAGRTNEKLFF.